This T cell receptor beta chain was recovered during a study of blood T cell repertoires in COVID-19. The overall study: Italy, Spain and the United States were the sources of the convalescent and acute COVID-19 samples. In each case, the material was cDNA or gDNA derived from T cells, B-cell-depleted T cells, or PBMCs.

V was cut by 2 bases and J by 6 bases, with 11 bases left in between. Germline V gene sequence: CDR1 MNHEY, CDR2 SVGEGT. This CDR3 contains 13 residues. Per the study methods: Amplification of reference gene primers provided the estimated nucleated cell counts. Data came from immunoSEQ multiplex PCR; TCRdb stores just in-frame clones and leaves some out. V and J calls plus clone size are reproduced from that table; the DNA served to infer D and trimming. The sample has around 70,000 clones; about 88% are singletons. The chain employs TRBV6-2 or TRBV6-3 and TRBJ2-7, with D possibly being TRBD2 (5 bases). Sequencing used peripheral blood. The TCR was taken from an elderly man with acute or convalescent COVID-19. The CDR3 region is CASSYRAGSEQYF. CDR3 nucleotides: TGTGCCAGCAGTTACCGGGCGGGTTCCGAGCAGTACTTC.